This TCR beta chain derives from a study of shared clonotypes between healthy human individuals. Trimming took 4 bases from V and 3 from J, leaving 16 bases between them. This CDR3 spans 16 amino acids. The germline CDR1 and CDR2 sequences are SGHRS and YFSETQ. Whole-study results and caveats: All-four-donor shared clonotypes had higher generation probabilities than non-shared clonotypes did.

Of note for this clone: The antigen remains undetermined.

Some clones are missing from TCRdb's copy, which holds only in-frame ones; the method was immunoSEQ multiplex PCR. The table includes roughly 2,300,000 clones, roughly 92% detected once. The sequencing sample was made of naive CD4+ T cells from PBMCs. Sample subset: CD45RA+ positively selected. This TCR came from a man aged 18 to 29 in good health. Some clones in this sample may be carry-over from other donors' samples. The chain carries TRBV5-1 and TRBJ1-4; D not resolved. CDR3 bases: TGCGCCAGCAGCCTCACCGAAGGATTTTCTAATGAAAAACTGTTTTTT. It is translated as CASSLTEGFSNEKLFF.